This TCR beta chain was observed in a study of shared clonotypes between healthy human individuals. Study observations and caveats: On the whole, naive subsets had larger estimated richness than memory subsets had. At large depth, rarefaction still showed sorted-subset sequencing to be incomplete. Sequencing depth was expected to affect clonotype sharing among donors.

Only one count was recorded for this clone. Its specificity is unknown. The V and J ends lost 7 bases and 5 bases respectively, with 12 bases between them. The CDR3 is 13 amino acids. Germline V gene data show CDR1 as SGHTA and CDR2 as FQGNSA. For sorted subsets, approximately 0.2 ug DNA per replicate equaled tens of thousands of T cell genomes. Sequencing used immunoSEQ multiplex PCR; TCRdb keeps in-frame clones, though not all of them. There are about 800,000 clones in the sample; approximately 96% occur only once, and over 0.2% lies in the top ten. Naive CD8 cells comprised CD45RO-negative, CCR7-positively selected cells, excluding terminally differentiated effector memory CD45RA+ cells.

J is TRBJ2-1 and V is TRBV7-2; no firm D call. The receptor was isolated from a young man in good health. Sequencing was performed on naive CD8+ T cells sorted from blood. CDR3: CASNRGAHNEQFF. CDR3 sequence (DNA): TGTGCCAGCAATCGCGGAGCTCACAATGAGCAGTTCTTC.